The 22 T cell receptor beta chains given below trace back to one sample, sequenced in a study of T-cell reconstitution after alpha-beta-depleted transplantation in children (dated by TCRdb to the mid-2010s). Libraries came from PCR. The sequencing machine was an Illumina HiSeq 2500. To normalize quantification of the TCRbeta repertoire, the TCR libraries were built with molecular barcoding that relied on unique molecular identifiers. The raw public data were reprocessed by TCRdb itself: fastp quality trimming at Q25, MiXCR clonotype calling, in-frame beta chains only. For every CDR3 protein sequence, its rows merge into one entry that carries the most common genes and DNA. A total of some 300,000 distinct CDR3 sequences appear in this sample, roughly 7.8% of them only once. The leading ten clones occupy about 9.3% of the sample. Broad study findings and their caveats: Over subsequent months, a decline in hyperexpanded clone frequencies was noted, and after one year, T-cell counts and TCRbeta diversity were mostly ascribed to newly produced T cells.

The sample's treatment or condition, from its label and the paper: allogeneic hematopoietic cell transplantation with graft depleted of TCRalphabeta T cells and CD19 B cells. No cognate antigen is known for these TCRs. Specimen: peripheral blood, collected 360 days after TCRalphabeta/CD19-depleted stem cell transplant. The receptors were gathered from a female patient aged 2-10 years who had a stem cell transplant for Fanconi anemia, so the T cells may come from the graft donor.

This clonotype has a count of ten or more. The chain combines TRBV3-1 with TRBJ1-6; D perhaps matches TRBD1 (5 bases). V was cut by 2 bases and J by 4 bases, with 9 bases left in between. The CDR3 contains 15 residues. In germline, CDR1 is LGHDT, CDR2 YNNKEL (reference sequence). The CDR3 DNA follows: TGTGCCAGCAGCCAATGGGACGGATATAATTCACCCCTCCACTTT. This translates into CASSQWDGYNSPLHF.

This clonotype was observed at least ten times. J is TRBJ1-1 and V is TRBV4-3; TRBD1 agrees at 7 bases. Germline V gives CDR1 LGHNA, CDR2 YSLEER. CDR3 length equals 15 residues. V lost 0 bases and J lost 4; bases outside the gene matches: 5. CDR3 amino acids: CASSQDQGVGTEAFF. In DNA form, the CDR3 reads TGCGCCAGCAGCCAAGATCAGGGGGTTGGCACTGAAGCTTTCTTT.

This clonotype has just a few counts. The chain's CDR3 is CASNGGTAYEQYV. As DNA, the CDR3 is TGTGCCAGCAACGGCGGGACAGCTTACGAGCAGTACGTC. The V and J genes are TRBV28 and TRBJ2-7; D might be TRBD1 (7 bases). The CDR3 covers 13 residues. Per the germline V gene, CDR1 is MDHEN and CDR2 is SYDVKM. V gave up 7 bases and J gave up 4 bases, with 14 bases separating them.

This clonotype was seen ten or more times. This chain uses TRBV4-3 with TRBJ1-2; no reliable D call. Germline lookup yields CDR1 LGHNA and CDR2 YSLEER. This CDR3 comprises 13 residues. Trimming cost V 4 bases and J 2 bases, with 8 bases left between them. This CDR3 reads CASSPMGNYGYTF. Here the CDR3 DNA reads TGCGCCAGCAGCCCGATGGGCAACTATGGCTACACCTTC.

This clonotype was found a few times. CDR3 DNA: TGTGCCAGCAGCCAAAGGACAGGAAAAGAGACCCAGTACTTC. Translating it yields CASSQRTGKETQYF. The J gene is TRBJ2-5, the V gene TRBV7-9; 7 bases match TRBD1. Germline V lookup: CDR1 SEHNR, CDR2 FQNEAQ (reference sequence). Germline trimming cut 5 bases from V and 3 bases from J; bases unmatched to any gene: 6. This CDR3 contains 14 residues.

Turning to this clonotype: The CDR3 end shows no conserved phenylalanine or tryptophan, and so a read error is likely. This chain connects TRBV5-5 to TRBJ2-2; TRBD2 might be the D (5 bases). In germline, CDR1 is SGHKS, CDR2 YYEKEE (reference sequence). This CDR3 has 14 residues. V lost 0 bases and J 4 bases, leaving 7 bases between the germline ends. The CDR3 coding sequence is TGTGCCAGCAGCTTGGGACTACCCACCGGGGAGCTGTTTTGT. Protein product: CASSLGLPTGELFC.

A word on this clonotype: A read error is possible here, since a much larger clone lies one base away. This CDR3 is missing its conserved last phenylalanine or tryptophan, likely due to a read error. The V call is TRBV20-1, the J call TRBJ2-3; TRBD2 matches at 10 bases. CDR1 is DFQATT and CDR2 is SNEGSKA in the germline V gene (reference sequence). This CDR3 contains 14 residues. The trim removed 4 bases at V and 0 bases at J, leaving 1 base unmatched. CDR3 sequence reads: CSAKLAGSTDTQYS. The CDR3 nucleotides read TGCAGTGCTAAACTAGCGGGGAGCACAGATACGCAGTATTCT.

The table lists this clonotype with many counts. The chain recombines TRBV29-1 with TRBJ2-1, with 10 nucleotides matching TRBD1. The CDR3 is 14 residues long. Germline V gene data show CDR1 as SQVTM and CDR2 as ANQGSEA. V lost 7 bases and J lost 4; bases outside the gene matches: 7. The CDR3 sequence: CSAEGQGSYNEQFF. DNA for the CDR3: TGCAGCGCTGAGGGACAGGGGTCTTACAATGAGCAGTTCTTC.

The rearrangement joins TRBV18 to TRBJ1-4, with D unresolved. Germline loops: CDR1 KGHSH, CDR2 LQKENI. Trimming removed 3 bases from V and 4 bases from J, with 9 bases in between. This CDR3 comprises 14 residues. The CDR3 coding sequence is TGTGCCAGCTCACCCACACTGTATAATGAAAAACTGTTTTTT. Its translation: CASSPTLYNEKLFF.

This clonotype was seen ten or more times. This chain joins TRBV29-1 and TRBJ2-3; 8 positions match TRBD2. CDR1 and CDR2 (germline): SQVTM, ANQGSEA. CDR3 length equals 14 residues. The J segment lost 3 bases and the V segment lost 5 bases, leaving 7 bases of the junction unmatched. For the CDR3, the DNA is TGCAGCGTTCCCAGCGGGAGTCGGACAGATACGCAGTATTTT. Protein product: CSVPSGSRTDTQYF.

This sequence joins TRBV20-1 and TRBJ1-6, with D tentatively TRBD1 (6 bases). The CDR3 has 13 amino acids. The V end was cut by 6 bases, the J end by 4 bases, with 10 bases between. In germline, CDR1 is DFQATT, CDR2 SNEGSKA (reference sequence). CDR3 region: CSARRGYNSPLHF. The CDR3 DNA sequence: TGCAGTGCCCGGAGGGGGTATAATTCACCCCTCCACTTT.

This clonotype was counted between two and nine times. The rearrangement uses TRBV18 and TRBJ1-5, with D maybe TRBD1 (5 bases). CDR1 and CDR2 (germline): KGHSH, LQKENI. Trimming pared 3 bases from V and 3 bases from J, leaving 12 bases between. This CDR3 has 15 amino acids. The CDR3 sequence is CASSPGAGYNQPQHF. The CDR3 bases are TGTGCCAGCTCACCTGGGGCAGGCTACAATCAGCCCCAGCATTTT. Full variable domain (outside the CDR3, taken from reference TRBV18 and TRBJ1-5): NAGVMQNPRHLVRRRGQEARLRCSPMKGHSHVYWYRQLPEEGLKFMVYLQKENIIDESGMPKERFSAEFPKEGPSILRIQQVVRGDSAAYFCASSPGAGYNQPQHFGDGTRLSIL.

This clonotype was recorded at least ten times. This rearrangement joins TRBV29-1 to TRBJ2-3, with a possible D match to TRBD2 (6 bases). The germline V gene has CDR1 SQVTM and CDR2 ANQGSEA. Trimming shortened V by 7 bases and J by 1 base, and 18 bases separated the two germline ends. CDR3 length: 15 amino acids. CDR3 amino acids: CSAAVGGTRTDTQYF. DNA for the CDR3: TGCAGCGCCGCGGTGGGAGGCACTCGCACAGATACGCAGTATTTT.

This clonotype was seen just once. Written as DNA, the CDR3 is TGCAGCACAATCAGGGATAACACTGAAGCTTTCTTT. Encoded protein: CSTIRDNTEAFF. The V gene is TRBV29-1, the J gene TRBJ1-1; D is perhaps TRBD1 (5 bases). Trimming took 8 bases from V and 2 from J, leaving 12 bases between them. Germline loops: CDR1 SQVTM, CDR2 ANQGSEA. The CDR3 extends over 12 amino acids.

In its sample, this clonotype was seen many times. V is TRBV4-3 and J is TRBJ2-2; D is unresolved. Trimming left V 0 bases short and J 1 base short, with 9 bases between. CDR1 and CDR2 from the germline V gene are LGHNA and YSLEER. This CDR3 is 16 amino acids long. The CDR3 nucleotides read TGCGCCAGCAGCCAAGACGAGGTTAAGAACACCGGGGAGCTGTTTTTT. Translated: CASSQDEVKNTGELFF.

This clonotype was counted at least ten times. The rearrangement links TRBV29-1 to TRBJ2-1; 16 bases are shared with TRBD2. CDR1 is SQVTM and CDR2 is ANQGSEA in the germline V gene. J lost 10 bases, V lost 3 bases, and 9 bases had no gene match. This CDR3 is 16 amino acids long. CDR3 protein: CSVDMGTSGRGNEQFF. For the CDR3, the DNA is TGCAGCGTTGATATGGGGACTAGCGGGAGGGGAAACGAGCAGTTCTTC.

At least ten counts were recorded for this clonotype. V and J are TRBV18 and TRBJ1-1; TRBD1 aligns across 9 bases. The CDR3 sequence is 14 residues long. Trimming took 4 bases from V and 8 from J; bases not matched to a gene: 8. The germline V gene encodes CDR1 KGHSH and CDR2 LQKENI. The CDR3 spells CASSQLNRGREAFF. The CDR3 nucleotides read TGTGCCAGCTCACAGCTCAACAGGGGGCGAGAAGCTTTCTTT.

This clonotype was recorded many times. The rearrangement joins TRBV12-3 or TRBV12-4 to TRBJ2-3, with a weak D call TRBD2 (5 bases). Trimming cost V 2 bases and J 0 bases, with 9 bases left between them. The CDR3 totals 15 residues. The CDR3 loop is CASSLFGLSTDTQYF. CDR3 DNA: TGTGCCAGCAGTTTATTCGGACTGAGCACAGATACGCAGTATTTT.

This clonotype appeared a few times. The chain couples TRBV12-3 or TRBV12-4 to TRBJ1-6; possible D gene TRBD1, 5 bases. V lost 2 bases, J lost 6 bases, and 11 bases lay in between. The CDR3 totals 15 residues. The CDR3 DNA reads as TGTGCCAGCAGTTTACGGGGGAACAGTAATTCACCCCTCCACTTT. Translating it yields CASSLRGNSNSPLHF.

The table lists this clonotype with many counts. The V gene is TRBV5-1, the J gene TRBJ1-2, with 10 bases matching TRBD1. This CDR3 spans 14 amino acids. CDR1 is SGHRS, CDR2 YFSETQ, per germline. J was trimmed by 8 bases and V by 4 bases; bases with no gene match: 8. The CDR3 here is CASSLDRGKYGYTF. The CDR3 region has the DNA TGCGCCAGCAGCCTGGACAGGGGGAAATACGGCTACACCTTC.

This clonotype was recorded many times. V and J are TRBV15 and TRBJ1-1, with 8 bases lining up with TRBD1. V dropped 1 base and J dropped 5; count of bases not matched to a gene: 9. This CDR3 comprises 16 residues. CDR1 LNHNV and CDR2 YYDKDF come from the germline V gene (reference sequence). CDR3 in amino acids: CATSRGGTGGWTEAFF. As DNA, the CDR3 is TGTGCCACCAGCAGAGGCGGGACAGGTGGTTGGACTGAAGCTTTCTTT. The whole variable domain, remainder taken from reference TRBV15 and TRBJ1-1, is DAMVIQNPRYQVTQFGKPVTLSCSQTLNHNVMYWYQQKSSQAPKLLFHYYDKDFNNEADTPDNFQSRRPNTSFCFLDIRSPGLGDTAMYLCATSRGGTGGWTEAFFGQGTRLTVV.

In DNA, the CDR3 is TGTGCCAGCAGCTTAGGTACGATGGAGGGAATCGTCTACGAGCAGTACTTC. Residues: CASSLGTMEGIVYEQYF. This chain links TRBV11-2 with TRBJ2-7, with D possibly being TRBD2 (6 bases). Between the trimmed V and J ends, which lost 1 base and 3 bases, there was a span of 19 bases. CDR3 length: 17 amino acids. The germline gives CDR1 SGHAT, CDR2 FQNNGV.